The 11 T cell receptor beta chains listed next were all sequenced from one sample in a study of T cell responses to AZD1222 COVID-19 vaccine. Generated by immunoSEQ multiplex PCR, the TCRdb table keeps only in-frame clones and is missing some. The sample has 120,000 or so clones; 90% are singletons. Material: peripheral blood, obtained on day 0 of AZD1222 vaccination. These receptors were collected from an adult in good health.

The chain joins TRBV19 to TRBJ1-3; TRBD1 might be the D (5 bases). V shed 9 bases and J shed 3 bases, with 15 bases lying between them. This CDR3 comprises 14 residues. CDR1 is LNHDA and CDR2 is SQIVND in the germline V gene (reference sequence). The CDR3 DNA is TGTGCCAGCGCCCCAGGGACGGGTGGAAACACCATATATTTT. Protein sequence: CASAPGTGGNTIYF.

The chain uses TRBV19 and TRBJ1-5; TRBD1 matches 8 bases. Per the germline V gene, CDR1 is LNHDA and CDR2 is SQIVND (reference sequence). J was trimmed by 0 bases and V by 9 bases; bases with no gene match: 13. The CDR3 totals 17 residues. The CDR3 loop reads CASPARGRSYSNQPQHF. The CDR3, as DNA: TGTGCCAGCCCCGCCAGGGGGCGATCTTATAGCAATCAGCCCCAGCATTTT. The whole variable domain, filled in from reference TRBV19 and TRBJ1-5, reads DGGITQSPKYLFRKEGQNVTLSCEQNLNHDAMYWYRQDPGQGLRLIYYSQIVNDFQKGDIAEGYSVSREKKESFPLTVTSAQKNPTAFYLCASPARGRSYSNQPQHFGDGTRLSIL.

This clone showed up just once. This chain joins TRBV3-1 (or the pseudogene TRBV3-2) and TRBJ2-1; D gene ambiguous. Germline V gives CDR1 LGHDT, CDR2 YNNKEL (reference sequence). Trimming pared 1 base from V and 0 bases from J, leaving 7 bases between. CDR3 length equals 15 residues. As DNA, the CDR3 is TGTGCCAGCAGCCAAGTTTCCAGCTCCTACAATGAGCAGTTCTTC. Translating it yields CASSQVSSSYNEQFF.

This rearrangement joins TRBV7-9 to TRBJ2-3; D unclear. V lost 3 bases, J lost 6 bases, and 7 bases lay in between. CDR1 is SEHNR, CDR2 FQNEAQ, per germline (reference sequence). The CDR3 extends over 12 amino acids. CDR3 in amino acids: CASSFHPDTQYF. The CDR3 DNA sequence: TGTGCCAGCAGCTTTCACCCGGATACGCAGTATTTT. The whole variable domain, filled in from reference TRBV7-9 and TRBJ2-3, reads DTGVSQNPRHKITKRGQNVTFRCDPISEHNRLYWYRQTLGQGPEFLTYFQNEAQLEKSRLLSDRFSAERPKGSFSTLEIQRTEQGDSAMYLCASSFHPDTQYFGPGTRLTVL.

The V gene is TRBV28, the J gene TRBJ1-3; TRBD1 might be the D (5 bases). Germline V gene lookup returns CDR1 MDHEN and CDR2 SYDVKM. V was shortened by 3 bases and J by 5 bases, with 11 bases between the two germline ends. The CDR3 consists of 14 residues. The CDR3 nucleotides read TGTGCCAGCAGTTTGGGCCAGGGAAGAAACACCATATATTTT. Translated: CASSLGQGRNTIYF.

The rearrangement joins TRBV30 to TRBJ1-2, with D tentatively TRBD1 (6 bases). CDR1 and CDR2 from the germline V gene are GTSNPN and SVGIG (reference sequence). The CDR3 is 13 amino acids. V was pared by 1 base and J by 4 bases, with 10 bases between. The CDR3 DNA reads as TGTGCCTGGAGTGCCGGGGGCACCTATGGCTACACCTTC. Its translation: CAWSAGGTYGYTF.

V gene TRBV10-3 combines with J gene TRBJ2-7; 7 bases are shared with TRBD1. The CDR3 is made up of 14 amino acids. Germline trimming cut 4 bases from V and 2 bases from J; bases unmatched to any gene: 5. The germline gives CDR1 ENHRY, CDR2 SYGVKD. In DNA form, the CDR3 reads TGTGCCATCAGTGTATCGGACAGGACCTACGAGCAGTACTTC. Translated: CAISVSDRTYEQYF.

The chain carries TRBV20-1 and TRBJ2-7; unclear D gene. Germline CDR1 is DFQATT and CDR2 is SNEGSKA (reference sequence). V gave up 3 bases and J gave up 3 bases, with 15 bases separating them. The CDR3 totals 14 residues. For the CDR3, the DNA is TGCAGTGCTAGTTTCCAAGGGCCCTACTACGAGCAGTACTTC. It is translated as CSASFQGPYYEQYF.

This rearrangement joins TRBV25-1 to TRBJ1-6; D possibly corresponds to TRBD1 (6 bases). Germline loops: CDR1 MGHDK, CDR2 SYGVNS. This CDR3 region has 14 residues. Trimming removed 3 bases at V and 6 bases at J, with 9 bases between. The CDR3 region is CASSETGPNSPLHF. CDR3 sequence (DNA): TGTGCCAGCAGTGAGACAGGACCTAATTCACCCCTCCACTTT. The full variable domain, rest sourced from reference TRBV25-1 and TRBJ1-6, is EADIYQTPRYLVIGTGKKITLECSQTMGHDKMYWYQQDPGMELHLIHYSYGVNSTEKGDLSSESTVSRIRTEHFPLTLESARPSHTSQYLCASSETGPNSPLHFGNGTRLTVT.

The chain's CDR3 is CASSPIGDGFDTEAFF. The CDR3 DNA sequence: TGTGCCAGCAGTCCCATAGGGGACGGGTTCGACACTGAAGCTTTCTTT. The chain links TRBV6-2 or TRBV6-3 to TRBJ1-1, with D perhaps TRBD1 (5 bases). Trimming pared 5 bases from V and 3 bases from J, leaving 19 bases between. Germline loops: CDR1 MNHEY, CDR2 SVGEGT. This CDR3 has 16 residues.

As DNA, the CDR3 is TGTGCCAGCAGCACCACGGCAGGGTCCTCTTACAATGAGCAGTTCTTC. Protein sequence: CASSTTAGSSYNEQFF. The gene calls are TRBV11-2 and TRBJ2-1; tentative D call: TRBD1 (5 bases). This CDR3 has 16 residues. The ends were cut back, 5 bases at V and 4 bases at J, with 18 bases in the middle. The germline V gene encodes CDR1 SGHAT and CDR2 FQNNGV.